These 25 T cell receptor beta chains were all obtained from the same sample, sequenced in a study of blood T cells in healthy people across ages. Primed by a sample-barcoded 5' primer and a J-beta primer mix, a second PCR proceeded for 7 to 11 cycles. TCRdb recomputed calls from the 5' RACE reads with MiXCR, one row per CDR3 protein. The sample includes roughly 930,000 distinct CDR3 sequences, around 49% of them seen just once. Material for sequencing was blood. The receptors come from a young man in good health.

V is TRBV7-8 and J is TRBJ2-5, with 8 bases that match TRBD2. The end of the DNA is better explained by TRBJ2-7, so the J call may be wrong. CDR1 and CDR2 from the germline V gene are SGHVS and FQNEAQ. The CDR3 loop spans 14 amino acids. CDR3 loop: CASSLSGTRNEQYF. The CDR3 DNA sequence: TGTGCCAGCAGCTTATCTGGGACTAGAAACGAGCAGTACTTC.

In its sample, this clonotype was seen once. CDR3 region: CSARDLLRPSGSYEQYF. As DNA, the CDR3 is TGCAGTGCTAGAGATCTCCTGCGACCTAGCGGGAGTTACGAGCAGTACTTC. The J gene is TRBJ2-5, the V gene TRBV20-1, with 10 bases lining up with TRBD2. The DNA matches TRBJ2-7 better at its end, which makes the J call doubtful. Per the germline V gene, CDR1 is DFQATT and CDR2 is SNEGSKA (reference sequence). The CDR3 has 17 amino acids.

This clonotype has more than one count but fewer than ten. The DNA of the CDR3 is TGTGCCACCAGTCCCGGACTAGCGGGGGCCTACGAGCAGTACTTC. Residues: CATSPGLAGAYEQYF. The V gene is TRBV24-1, the J gene TRBJ2-4; 13 bases fit TRBD2. The J call could be wrong; TRBJ2-7 is a better fit for the DNA end. Germline V gives CDR1 KGHDR, CDR2 SFDVKD. This CDR3 has 15 residues.

This clonotype appeared a few times. The chain carries TRBV29-1 and TRBJ1-2, with D uncertain. Germline CDR1 SQVTM, CDR2 ANQGSEA. Trimming cost V 1 base and J 12 bases, with 15 bases left between them. CDR3 length: 12 amino acids. The CDR3 loop is CSVEGSAADHTF. The CDR3 DNA sequence: TGCAGCGTTGAAGGGTCGGCAGCCGACCACACCTTC.

The V gene is TRBV28, the J gene TRBJ1-5, with a tentative D call TRBD1 (5 bases). Trimming took off 5 bases at V and 5 bases at J, with 10 bases between the two ends. Per germline, CDR1 MDHEN and CDR2 SYDVKM. This CDR3 is built from 13 residues. The chain's CDR3 is CASSEGSDQPQHF. The CDR3 DNA reads as TGTGCCAGCAGTGAGGGGAGTGATCAGCCCCAGCATTTT.

The V gene is TRBV10-3, the J gene TRBJ1-5; no reliable D call. V dropped 6 bases and J dropped 7 bases, with 16 bases sitting between them. The CDR3 is made up of 14 amino acids. Germline V gene lookup returns CDR1 ENHRY and CDR2 SYGVKD. DNA for the CDR3: TGTGCCATCAGGGAAGGTGGTGGGGAGCAGCCCCAGCATTTT. Translating it yields CAIREGGGEQPQHF.

The chain is built from TRBV10-3 and TRBJ1-5, with 8 bases fitting TRBD1. From germline, CDR1 is ENHRY and CDR2 SYGVKD. V lost 4 bases and J lost 0; bases outside the gene matches: 2. This CDR3 has 15 residues. The CDR3 is CAISATGDSNQPQHF. CDR3 coding DNA: TGTGCCATCAGTGCGACAGGGGATAGCAATCAGCCCCAGCATTTT.

The chain has TRBV19 and TRBJ2-5, with 11 bases aligning to TRBD1. The DNA end lines up better with TRBJ2-7; the J call may be wrong. The CDR3 length is 15 residues. Germline-derived CDR1 and CDR2 are LNHDA and SQIVND (reference sequence). The CDR3: CASSSTHGTGGEQYF. CDR3 DNA: TGTGCCAGTAGTTCAACACACGGGACAGGGGGCGAGCAGTACTTC.

This clonotype has more than one count but fewer than ten. The genes are TRBV24-1 and TRBJ2-7, with a possible D match to TRBD1 (5 bases). This CDR3 has 13 residues. Per the germline V gene, CDR1 is KGHDR and CDR2 is SFDVKD. Trimming took 3 bases from V and 2 from J, leaving 7 bases between them. CDR3 amino acids: CATSDADTYEQYF. The DNA for the CDR3 is TGTGCCACCAGTGATGCGGACACCTACGAGCAGTACTTC.

This chain connects TRBV12-3 or TRBV12-4 to TRBJ2-3; 7 nucleotides align to TRBD1. The V and J ends lost 3 bases and 4 bases, in that order; junction bases with no gene match: 10. The CDR3 is made up of 16 amino acids. CDR3 in amino acids: CASSLRETGISDTQYF. In DNA, the CDR3 is TGTGCCAGCAGTTTGCGCGAGACAGGGATTTCAGATACGCAGTATTTT.

V usage is TRBV9 and J usage is TRBJ2-1, with 9 bases fitting TRBD1. The CDR3 sequence is 15 residues long. From germline, CDR1 is SGDLS and CDR2 YYNGEE. Unmatched junction bases numbered 7, after V lost 4 bases and J lost 5 bases. CDR3 bases: TGTGCCAGCAGCTCTGGGACAGGGCAAAACAATGAGCAGTTCTTC. Its protein is CASSSGTGQNNEQFF.

The chain combines TRBV6-5 with TRBJ1-2, with TRBD1 matching 7 bases. With V trimmed by 0 bases and J by 4 bases, 5 bases remained unmatched. Germline assignment: CDR1 MNHEY and CDR2 SVGAGI. CDR3 size: 15 residues. This chain's CDR3 is CASSYSTGKTYGYTF. For the CDR3, the DNA is TGTGCCAGCAGTTACTCGACAGGGAAAACCTATGGCTACACCTTC.

The chain is built from TRBV4-2 and TRBJ2-1; 8 bases are a match to TRBD1. Per germline, CDR1 LGHNA and CDR2 YNFKEQ. J gave up 3 bases and V 1 base, and 2 bases lay outside the gene matches. The CDR3 is 15 amino acids. CDR3 bases: TGTGCCAGCAGCCAAGGACAGGGGATCTACAATGAGCAGTTCTTC. Translation gives CASSQGQGIYNEQFF.

The chain has TRBV4-2 and TRBJ2-3, with D possibly TRBD1 on 5 matching bases. The CDR3 has 16 amino acids. The V gene's germline CDR1 is LGHNA and CDR2 YNFKEQ. V lost 2 bases to trimming and J lost 2 bases, with 14 bases between them. For the CDR3, the DNA is TGTGCCAGCAGCCAACTGGGGCAGGCCCACACAGATACGCAGTATTTT. It translates to CASSQLGQAHTDTQYF.

This chain uses TRBV30 with TRBJ2-7; 7 bases match TRBD2. The CDR3 is 13 residues long. Germline V gives CDR1 GTSNPN, CDR2 SVGIG (reference sequence). V trimming: 5 bases; J trimming: 0 bases; junction bases outside the gene matches: 4. CDR3: CAWGLGTSYEQYF. The CDR3 coding sequence is TGTGCCTGGGGACTAGGGACCTCCTACGAGCAGTACTTC.

V and J are TRBV12-3 or TRBV12-4 and TRBJ1-1, with no clear D. The CDR3 runs to 16 residues. V was trimmed by 6 bases and J by 3 bases, leaving 20 bases between them. The CDR3 sequence is CASRTRLRVVDTEAFF. The CDR3 bases are TGTGCCAGCAGGACGAGATTGCGGGTGGTGGACACTGAAGCTTTCTTT.

The V call is TRBV20-1, the J call TRBJ2-5; 7 bases fit TRBD2. The germline gives CDR1 DFQATT, CDR2 SNEGSKA (reference sequence). The CDR3 sequence is 12 residues long. V was pared by 2 bases and J by 3 bases, with 0 bases of the junction left unmatched. The CDR3 region has the DNA TGCAGTGCTAGAAGCGGGGAAGAGACCCAGTACTTC. Translating it yields CSARSGEETQYF.

Turning to this clonotype: A much larger clone differs by one base, so this may be a read error. CDR3 in amino acids: CSVETGDSYEQFF. CDR3 coding DNA: TGCAGCGTTGAGACAGGGGATTCCTACGAGCAGTTCTTC. The V gene is TRBV29-1, the J gene TRBJ2-1, with 8 bases lining up with TRBD1. V lost 3 bases and J lost 10; bases outside the gene matches: 8. This CDR3 contains 13 residues. Per the germline V gene, CDR1 is SQVTM and CDR2 is ANQGSEA.

Regarding this clonotype: This sequence may be a read error, since a much larger clone differs from it by one base. In DNA, the CDR3 is TGTGCCAGCAGTTTCCCGGGACAGTCCTACGAGCAGTACTTC. Amino acid sequence: CASSFPGQSYEQYF. J is TRBJ2-7 and V is TRBV28, with TRBD1 matching 7 bases. The J segment lost 1 base and the V segment lost 3 bases, leaving 3 bases of the junction unmatched. Germline V gene sequence: CDR1 MDHEN, CDR2 SYDVKM. CDR3 size: 14 residues.

This chain uses TRBV7-2 with TRBJ2-7; no clear D. V was cut by 5 bases and J by 3 bases, with 11 bases left in between. Germline V lookup: CDR1 SGHTA, CDR2 FQGNSA. This CDR3 is 13 amino acids long. CDR3 in amino acids: CASSAIDGYEQYF. The CDR3 DNA follows: TGTGCCAGCAGCGCCATTGACGGCTACGAGCAGTACTTC.

The rearrangement uses TRBV7-2 and TRBJ2-2; D is ambiguous. This CDR3 spans 13 amino acids. Trimming stripped 5 bases from V and 6 bases from J, with 10 bases between. CDR1 SGHTA and CDR2 FQGNSA come from the germline V gene. In DNA form, the CDR3 reads TGTGCCAGCAGCGTAGAAGGCGCCGGGGAGCTGTTTTTT. Amino acid sequence: CASSVEGAGELFF.

This chain connects TRBV28 to TRBJ1-2, with 7 positions matching TRBD1. The J segment lost 4 bases and the V segment lost 4 bases, leaving 3 bases of the junction unmatched. The CDR3 covers 13 residues. The germline V gene has CDR1 MDHEN and CDR2 SYDVKM. The CDR3 loop reads CASSWGQSYGYTF. For the CDR3, the DNA is TGTGCCAGCAGTTGGGGACAGTCCTATGGCTACACCTTC.

Ten or more counts support this clonotype. V and J are TRBV5-1 and TRBJ2-1; possible D gene TRBD2, 5 bases. CDR1 SGHRS and CDR2 YFSETQ come from the germline V gene. This CDR3 spans 14 amino acids. The V and J ends lost 4 bases and 0 bases respectively, with 8 bases between them. This CDR3 is CASSLEGSYNEQFF. CDR3 DNA sequence: TGCGCCAGCAGCCTTGAGGGCTCCTACAATGAGCAGTTCTTC.

The table lists this clonotype with a few counts. The V gene is TRBV29-1, the J gene TRBJ2-3; D not certain. CDR3 length equals 13 residues. Germline V gene data show CDR1 as SQVTM and CDR2 as ANQGSEA. V was shortened by 0 bases and J by 8 bases, with 12 bases between the two germline ends. This CDR3 reads CSVEDMRLPTQYF. CDR3 bases: TGCAGCGTTGAAGATATGCGCTTGCCTACGCAGTATTTT.

V usage is TRBV27 and J usage is TRBJ1-2; D may be TRBD1 (6 bases). Germline assignment: CDR1 MNHEY and CDR2 SMNVEV (reference sequence). This CDR3 comprises 15 residues. The V gene lost 5 bases and the J gene lost 6 bases, with 19 bases spanning the gap. In nucleotides, the CDR3 is TGTGCCAGCAGTCCCAGGGAGACAGGCTACGATGGCTACACCTTC. Translated: CASSPRETGYDGYTF.